Shown below are 29 T cell receptor beta chains from a single sample sequenced in a study of blood T cell repertoires in COVID-19. Libraries were prepared by immunoSEQ multiplex PCR; TCRdb keeps only in-frame clonotypes and omits some of them. Here the sample spans about 80,000 clones, approximately 85% being singletons. Sequencing was carried out using peripheral blood. These receptors all stem from a man aged 50-60 years with COVID-19, enrolled during active disease.

The chain is built from TRBV9 and TRBJ1-4; D gene ambiguous. V dropped 1 base and J dropped 8 bases, with 12 bases sitting between them. Germline CDR1 is SGDLS and CDR2 is YYNGEE. The CDR3 has 14 residues. This chain's CDR3 is CASSVNPGGEKLFF. In DNA, the CDR3 is TGTGCCAGCAGCGTAAATCCAGGAGGGGAAAAACTGTTTTTT.

The chain carries TRBV14 and TRBJ2-2; 9 bases agree with TRBD1. Unmatched junction bases numbered 9, after V lost 6 bases and J lost 4 bases. Germline lookup yields CDR1 SGHDN and CDR2 FVKESK. The CDR3 runs to 16 residues. CDR3: CASSQRGQGPTGELFF. The CDR3 region has the DNA TGTGCCAGCAGTCAGAGGGGACAGGGCCCCACCGGGGAGCTGTTTTTT.

The genes are TRBV10-3 and TRBJ2-7; no clear D gene. This CDR3 is 13 amino acids long. From germline, CDR1 is ENHRY and CDR2 SYGVKD. Trimming removed 2 bases from V and 0 bases from J, with 5 bases in between. The DNA of the CDR3 is TGTGCCATCAGTGAGGGGCTCTCCTACGAGCAGTACTTC. Residues: CAISEGLSYEQYF.

V and J are TRBV20-1 and TRBJ2-5, with D possibly TRBD2 on 6 matching bases. Germline loops: CDR1 DFQATT, CDR2 SNEGSKA (reference sequence). V was clipped by 6 bases and J by 3 bases, with 8 bases between them. This CDR3 has 11 amino acids. CDR3 bases: TGCAGTGCGGGGGAGGAAGAGACCCAGTACTTC. This codes for CSAGEEETQYF.

The chain uses TRBV28 and TRBJ1-1; 8 nucleotides line up with TRBD1. This CDR3 is 16 amino acids long. CDR1 is MDHEN and CDR2 is SYDVKM in the germline V gene. Trimming cost V 3 bases and J 3 bases; bases outside gene matches: 9. CDR3 in amino acids: CASSFRQGMGDTEAFF. CDR3 bases: TGTGCCAGCAGTTTCCGACAGGGGATGGGAGACACTGAAGCTTTCTTT.

This clone was observed a few times. The gene calls are TRBV6-5 and TRBJ1-6; D might be TRBD1 (6 bases). The CDR3 is 15 amino acids. V gave up 6 bases and J gave up 5 bases, with 14 bases separating them. Germline V gene sequence: CDR1 MNHEY, CDR2 SVGAGI. The chain's CDR3 is CASRLGQFNNSPLHF. CDR3 in DNA: TGTGCCAGCAGGCTTGGACAGTTTAATAATTCACCCCTCCACTTT.

For the CDR3, the DNA is TGTGCCAGCAGTTCGCCGGGGGATACGCAGTATTTT. This translates into CASSSPGDTQYF. The chain is built from TRBV28 and TRBJ2-3; maybe TRBD2 (5 bases). Germline CDR1 is MDHEN and CDR2 is SYDVKM. The CDR3 extends over 12 amino acids. Deletions cut 4 bases from V and 6 bases from J, with 8 bases between.

The rearrangement links TRBV5-1 to TRBJ1-3, with a possible D match to TRBD1 (6 bases). V was pared by 4 bases and J by 0 bases, with 8 bases between. Germline V gene data show CDR1 as SGHRS and CDR2 as YFSETQ. This CDR3 spans 14 amino acids. CDR3 protein: CASSGQNSGNTIYF. The CDR3 DNA reads as TGCGCCAGCAGCGGACAGAACTCTGGAAACACCATATATTTT.

CDR3 loop: CASSESRTGAGEKLFF. Here the CDR3 DNA reads TGTGCCAGCAGTGAATCCCGGACAGGGGCGGGCGAAAAACTGTTTTTT. The rearrangement links TRBV25-1 to TRBJ1-4; 9 bases match TRBD1. J gave up 8 bases and V 1 base, and 8 bases lay outside the gene matches. CDR3 length equals 16 residues. Germline-derived CDR1 and CDR2 are MGHDK and SYGVNS.

The genes are TRBV7-9 and TRBJ1-1, with TRBD1 matching 8 bases. V lost 5 bases and J lost 0; bases outside the gene matches: 17. This CDR3 has 19 residues. CDR1 and CDR2 (germline): SEHNR, FQNEAQ (reference sequence). CDR3 nucleotides: TGTGCCAGCAGCCCCTTTGTTGGAGGGACAGGCGAAATGAACACTGAAGCTTTCTTT. Amino acids: CASSPFVGGTGEMNTEAFF.

The table lists this clone with a few counts. This chain links TRBV29-1 with TRBJ2-7; TRBD2 matches 8 bases. Germline V gene lookup returns CDR1 SQVTM and CDR2 ANQGSEA. CDR3 size: 14 residues. Trimming cost V 5 bases and J 2 bases; bases outside gene matches: 8. The CDR3 sequence is CSVSSGMQPYEQYF. For the CDR3, the DNA is TGCAGCGTTAGTAGCGGGATGCAACCCTACGAGCAGTACTTC.

CDR3 region: CASVDRVISYEQYF. The CDR3 DNA is TGTGCCAGCGTCGACAGAGTAATCTCCTACGAGCAGTACTTC. This chain links TRBV6-4 with TRBJ2-7; possible D gene TRBD1, 5 bases. The CDR3 loop spans 14 amino acids. Trimming shortened V by 8 bases and J by 0 bases, and 14 bases separated the two germline ends. Germline V lookup: CDR1 MRHNA, CDR2 SNTAGT.

V usage is TRBV30 and J usage is TRBJ2-3; TRBD2 aligns across 15 bases. The CDR3 contains 17 residues. Germline CDR1 is GTSNPN and CDR2 is SVGIG (reference sequence). J was trimmed by 0 bases and V by 3 bases; bases with no gene match: 4. The CDR3 protein is CAWSGLAGGPSTDTQYF. CDR3 bases: TGTGCCTGGAGCGGACTAGCGGGAGGGCCGAGCACAGATACGCAGTATTTT.

The J gene is TRBJ2-5, the V gene TRBV7-9; D is perhaps TRBD2 (5 bases). This CDR3 spans 15 amino acids. Trimming took 1 base from V and 5 from J, leaving 14 bases between them. CDR1 SEHNR and CDR2 FQNEAQ come from the germline V gene (reference sequence). CDR3 DNA sequence: TGTGCCAGCAGCTTAGTGGGAGCAGTTCCCGAGACCCAGTACTTC. As protein: CASSLVGAVPETQYF.

This clone occurred once. The chain recombines TRBV2 with TRBJ2-2; possibly TRBD1 for D (5 bases). The CDR3 consists of 15 residues. Trimming stripped 0 bases from V and 7 bases from J, with 12 bases between. Germline CDR1 reads SNHLY; CDR2 reads FYNNEI. The CDR3 DNA reads as TGTGCCAGCAGTGAAGCGCTAAAGGGGTTCGGGGAGCTGTTTTTT. Its protein is CASSEALKGFGELFF.

This clone was detected once. The V call is TRBV14, the J call TRBJ2-5; 9 bases match TRBD2. With 2 bases clipped from V and 5 bases from J, the junction kept 6 bases outside the gene matches. CDR1 SGHDN and CDR2 FVKESK come from the germline V gene. The CDR3 sequence is 15 residues long. Written as DNA, the CDR3 is TGTGCCAGCAGCCAAAGAGCGGGAGGAGTGGAGACCCAGTACTTC. Translating gives CASSQRAGGVETQYF.

This chain links TRBV6-5 with TRBJ2-7, with a weak D call TRBD2 (5 bases). V was shortened by 2 bases and J by 4 bases, with 12 bases between the two germline ends. Germline CDR1 and CDR2: MNHEY and SVGAGI. CDR3 length: 14 residues. CDR3 amino acids: CASSYTSGRYEQYF. CDR3 nucleotide sequence: TGTGCCAGCAGTTACACCAGCGGCCGATACGAGCAGTACTTC.

The chain joins TRBV5-1 to TRBJ2-1; D call uncertain. This CDR3 comprises 16 residues. Trimming stripped 3 bases from V and 6 bases from J, with 19 bases between. Germline CDR1 is SGHRS and CDR2 is YFSETQ. The CDR3 spells CASSSGLSLDFNEQFF. The CDR3 nucleotides are TGCGCCAGCAGCTCTGGTCTCAGCCTAGACTTCAATGAGCAGTTCTTC.

The V gene is TRBV7-3, the J gene TRBJ2-2, with D perhaps TRBD2 (5 bases). Per germline, CDR1 SGHTA and CDR2 FQGTGA. The CDR3 has 15 residues. V was shortened by 2 bases and J by 0 bases, with 7 bases between the two germline ends. The CDR3 DNA is TGTGCCAGCAGCTTAGCACTAGCGAACACCGGGGAGCTGTTTTTT. This translates into CASSLALANTGELFF. The whole variable domain, filled in from reference TRBV7-3 and TRBJ2-2, reads GAGVSQTPSNKVTEKGKYVELRCDPISGHTALYWYRQSLGQGPEFLIYFQGTGAADDSGLPNDRFFAVRPEGSVSTLKIQRTERGDSAVYLCASSLALANTGELFFGEGSRLTVL.

A single count supports this clone. V is TRBV5-6 and J is TRBJ2-7; TRBD2 matches 7 bases. The CDR3 runs to 12 residues. After removal of 4 bases from V and 5 bases from J, the junction contained 3 bases not matched to a gene. CDR1 is SGHDT, CDR2 YYEEEE, per germline. CDR3 nucleotides: TGTGCCAGCAGCCGACTAGCCCACGAGCAGTACTTC. Translated, it gives CASSRLAHEQYF.

The chain joins TRBV11-2 to TRBJ2-1; 13 bases agree with TRBD2. The J segment lost 1 base and the V segment lost 3 bases, leaving 6 bases of the junction unmatched. The germline V gene has CDR1 SGHAT and CDR2 FQNNGV. The CDR3 has 18 amino acids. The CDR3 DNA is TGTGCCAGCAGCTTCAACCCGGGACTAGCGGGATCCTACAATGAGCAGTTCTTC. Its translation: CASSFNPGLAGSYNEQFF.

The chain joins TRBV3-1 (or the pseudogene TRBV3-2) to TRBJ2-5; 8 nucleotides line up with TRBD2. The CDR3 totals 14 residues. Losses at the gene ends were 7 bases for V and 4 bases for J; bases not matched to a gene: 8. The germline CDR1 and CDR2 sequences are LGHDT and YNNKEL (reference sequence). The CDR3 sequence: CASIQTGGVETQYF. For the CDR3, the DNA is TGTGCCAGCATTCAAACGGGAGGGGTAGAGACCCAGTACTTC.

J is TRBJ1-1 and V is TRBV11-2; weak D call: TRBD1 (5 bases). This CDR3 has 12 residues. Germline-derived CDR1 and CDR2 are SGHAT and FQNNGV. The ends were cut back, 0 bases at V and 13 bases at J, with 12 bases in the middle. The DNA for the CDR3 is TGTGCCAGCAGCTTAGATCGGGACTTAAATTTCTTT. Its protein is CASSLDRDLNFF. Full variable domain (missing parts from reference TRBV11-2 and TRBJ1-1): EAGVAQSPRYKIIEKRQSVAFWCNPISGHATLYWYQQILGQGPKLLIQFQNNGVVDDSQLPKDRFSAERLKGVDSTLKIQPAKLEDSAVYLCASSLDRDLNFFGQGTRLTVV.

This chain joins TRBV3-1 (or the pseudogene TRBV3-2) and TRBJ2-7; 9 positions match TRBD2. This CDR3 comprises 14 residues. CDR1 LGHDT and CDR2 YNNKEL come from the germline V gene (reference sequence). The ends lost 5 bases at V and 1 base at J; junction bases unmatched: 3. The CDR3 protein is CASSNSGRSYEQYF. DNA for the CDR3: TGTGCCAGCAGCAATAGCGGGAGATCCTACGAGCAGTACTTC.

This clone was detected once. J is TRBJ1-2 and V is TRBV24-1; no reliable D call. Germline CDR1 KGHDR, CDR2 SFDVKD. The CDR3 has 14 amino acids. V lost 9 bases to trimming and J lost 7 bases, with 20 bases between them. Written as DNA, the CDR3 is TGTGCCACCCGGGGTCCGGGCTCCGGTTCTGGCTACACCTTC. It translates to CATRGPGSGSGYTF.

The V call is TRBV4-3, the J call TRBJ2-3, with 14 bases matching TRBD2. The germline V gene has CDR1 LGHNA and CDR2 YSLEER. V lost 1 base to trimming and J lost 6 bases; unmatched junction nucleotides: 0. The CDR3 is 15 amino acids. CDR3 residues: CASSQGTSGGDTQYF. In DNA, the CDR3 is TGCGCCAGCAGCCAAGGGACTAGCGGGGGGGATACGCAGTATTTT.

The rearrangement links TRBV30 to TRBJ2-1, with D perhaps matching TRBD2 (7 bases). V gave up 4 bases and J gave up 5 bases, with 9 bases separating them. Germline values: CDR1 GTSNPN, CDR2 SVGIG (reference sequence). The CDR3 has 12 residues. The CDR3: CAWTGGHNEQFF. The CDR3 DNA reads TGTGCCTGGACCGGGGGGCACAATGAGCAGTTCTTC.

J is TRBJ2-2 and V is TRBV28, with D hard to call. The CDR3 has 12 amino acids. The germline V gene encodes CDR1 MDHEN and CDR2 SYDVKM. Trimming took off 5 bases at V and 7 bases at J, with 8 bases between the two ends. The CDR3 here is CASSPYDGELFF. In DNA form, the CDR3 reads TGTGCCAGCAGTCCCTATGACGGGGAGCTGTTTTTT.

CDR3 amino acids: CASSLLPLAGRYNEQFF. The CDR3 coding sequence is TGTGCCAGCAGTCTTCTGCCCCTAGCGGGCCGTTACAATGAGCAGTTCTTC. The chain joins TRBV27 to TRBJ2-1; 8 bases line up with TRBD2. CDR3 length: 17 residues. Germline V gene lookup returns CDR1 MNHEY and CDR2 SMNVEV (reference sequence). The J segment lost 4 bases and the V segment lost 5 bases, leaving 13 bases of the junction unmatched.